Listed below are T cell receptor beta chains from one sample, sequenced in a study of beta chain features in type 1 diabetes. Assay used: immunoSEQ multiplex PCR; TCRdb lists only in-frame clones, some missing. The sample holds about 140,000 clones, 6.9% seen once. The specimen was central memory CD4+ T cells from blood. These receptors all come from a young woman in good health. CDR3s include the opening cysteine and the closing phenylalanine or tryptophan.

TRBV7-9	TRBJ1-5	CASSLVGDQPQHF
TRBV9	TRBJ2-1	CASSRTSGALYNEQFF
TRBV5-1	TRBJ2-7	CASSSLPPGQGAEQYF
TRBV7-3	TRBJ2-7	CASSLGLLAGPTIF
TRBV27	TRBJ2-7	CASSPRTGGYEQYF
TRBV28	TRBJ1-1	CASTNQGSNTEAFF
TRBV10-3	TRBJ1-1	CAISDTGGSNTEAFF
TRBV28	TRBJ2-1	CASYARTPTYNEQFF
TRBV15	TRBJ2-1	CATSGYVAGLLFF
TRBV29-1	TRBJ2-7	CSGGGGNYEQYF
TRBV28	TRBJ2-5	CASSTGRGETQYF
TRBV7-2	TRBJ1-5	CASSPGGRQPQHF
TRBV18	TRBJ1-2	CASSPERGYGYTF
TRBV30	TRBJ2-5	CAWSVQGTLYPGTQYF
TRBV21-1	TRBJ2-1	CASSKLTRRSEEQFF
TRBV30	TRBJ1-5	CAWGQGANQPQHF
TRBV5-4	TRBJ2-2	CASSLVSGRAGGELFF
TRBV18	TRBJ1-1	CASSPTGTLNTEAFF
TRBV28	TRBJ2-7	CASSLSSGQSGYEQYF
TRBV29-1	TRBJ1-4	CSVRTGYEKLFF
TRBV7-2	TRBJ1-2	CASSLRTGGISGYTF
TRBV10-3	TRBJ2-7	CAISGGGSGDYEQYF
TRBV5-6	TRBJ2-7	CASSLEGQVTTYEQYF
TRBV10-3	TRBJ2-5	CAIREGAQETQYF
TRBV18	TRBJ2-7	CASTKGRGSYEQYF
TRBV4-3	TRBJ2-7	CASSQDSLSYEQYF
TRBV29-1	TRBJ2-1	CSVERLAEYNEQFF
TRBV7-2	TRBJ2-7	CASSLGGGRMYEQYF
TRBV7-2	TRBJ2-5	CASSPYGLAGLQETQYF
TRBV27	TRBJ2-3	CASSPRTSGIRRYTDTQYF
TRBV7-3	TRBJ2-6	CASSPNRGQGESGANVLTF
TRBV7-8	TRBJ1-1	CASSLNRGSGSAFF
TRBV9	TRBJ2-2	CASSETSGRTGELFF
TRBV5-1	TRBJ2-3	CASSSQGVTDTQYF
TRBV7-2	TRBJ1-5	CASSFSATMEQPQHF
TRBV7-8	TRBJ2-7	CASSPPGLANVYEQYF
TRBV28	TRBJ2-7	CASGERQGTYEQYF
TRBV19	TRBJ2-3	CASNDRSTDTQYF
TRBV10-3	TRBJ1-5	CAISESSQPQHF
TRBV11-1	TRBJ2-5	CASSLASGLRGETQYF
TRBV7-2	TRBJ2-1	CASSPQGDSGVRFF
TRBV19	TRBJ2-1	CASSMEGTSGTGNEQFF